This T cell receptor (beta chain) was retrieved from a study of cytotoxic CD8 clonotypes in ibrutinib-treated CLL. Across the study: Within the patient group, eleven to twelve were relapsed/refractory and around 15 treatment-naive, and approximately 17 were IGHV unmutated. Partial responders around 24, complete 2; about 12 progressed and some 14 stayed in remission by median approximately 5.5 years. Study-wide points: Clonality (at baseline) was higher than in age-matched healthy donors and tracked circulating CD8+ T-cell counts. Clonality was elevated at ibrutinib response and had returned toward baseline at progression.

Libraries were prepared by immunoSEQ multiplex PCR; TCRdb keeps only in-frame clonotypes and omits some of them. Here the sample spans 150,000 or so clones, 80% being singletons. Comments on this clone: As yet, its antigen is unknown.

The germline gives CDR1 SNHLY, CDR2 FYNNEI. The length of the CDR3 is 14 residues. V shed 8 bases, J shed 2 bases, and the junction held 4 bases outside the gene matches. The material was PBMCs, obtained after 36 months of ibrutinib treatment. The chain joins TRBV2 to TRBJ1-2; TRBD1 agrees at 11 bases. This TCR came from a human donor with chronic lymphocytic leukemia. As DNA, the CDR3 is TGTGCCAGCTCTCGGGACAGGGGGAACTATGGCTACACCTTC. It yields the protein CASSRDRGNYGYTF.